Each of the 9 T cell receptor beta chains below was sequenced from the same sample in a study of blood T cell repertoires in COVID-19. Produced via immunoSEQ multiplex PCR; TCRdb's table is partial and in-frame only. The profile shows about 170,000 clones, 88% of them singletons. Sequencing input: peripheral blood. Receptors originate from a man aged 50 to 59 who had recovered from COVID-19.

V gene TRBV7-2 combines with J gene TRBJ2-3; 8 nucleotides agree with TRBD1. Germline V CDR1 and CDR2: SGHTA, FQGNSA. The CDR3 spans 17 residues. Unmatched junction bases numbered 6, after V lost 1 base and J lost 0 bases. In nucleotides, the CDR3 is TGTGCCAGCAGCTTAGTTTCCGGGACAGGCAGCACAGATACGCAGTATTTT. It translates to CASSLVSGTGSTDTQYF.

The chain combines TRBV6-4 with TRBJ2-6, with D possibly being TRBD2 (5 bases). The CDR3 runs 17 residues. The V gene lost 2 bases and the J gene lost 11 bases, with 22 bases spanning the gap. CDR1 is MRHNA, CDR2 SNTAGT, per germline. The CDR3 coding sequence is TGTGCCAGCAGTGACATGACTAATCCCCTGGGGATCGACGTCCTGACTTTC. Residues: CASSDMTNPLGIDVLTF.

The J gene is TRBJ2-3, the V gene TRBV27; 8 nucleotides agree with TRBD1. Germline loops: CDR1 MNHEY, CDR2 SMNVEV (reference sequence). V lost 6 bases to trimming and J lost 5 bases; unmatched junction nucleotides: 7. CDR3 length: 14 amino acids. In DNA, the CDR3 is TGTGCCAGCAGCTTGGACAGGGCTAAAGATACGCAGTATTTT. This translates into CASSLDRAKDTQYF.

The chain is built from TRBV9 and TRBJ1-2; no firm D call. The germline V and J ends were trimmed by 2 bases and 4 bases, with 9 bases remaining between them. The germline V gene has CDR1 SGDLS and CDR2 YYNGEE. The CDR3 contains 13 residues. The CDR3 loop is CASSVEEFYGYTF. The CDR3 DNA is TGTGCCAGCAGCGTTGAGGAATTCTATGGCTACACCTTC.

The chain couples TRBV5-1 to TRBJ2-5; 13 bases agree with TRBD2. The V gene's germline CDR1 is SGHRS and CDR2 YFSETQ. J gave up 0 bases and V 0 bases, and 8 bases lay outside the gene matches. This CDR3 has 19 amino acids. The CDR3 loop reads CASSLDPGLAGKYQETQYF. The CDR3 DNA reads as TGCGCCAGCAGCTTGGACCCGGGACTAGCGGGAAAGTACCAAGAGACCCAGTACTTC. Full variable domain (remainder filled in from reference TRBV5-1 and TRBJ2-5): KAGVTQTPRYLIKTRGQQVTLSCSPISGHRSVSWYQQTPGQGLQFLFEYFSETQRNKGNFPGRFSGRQFSNSRSEMNVSTLELGDSALYLCASSLDPGLAGKYQETQYFGPGTRLLVL.

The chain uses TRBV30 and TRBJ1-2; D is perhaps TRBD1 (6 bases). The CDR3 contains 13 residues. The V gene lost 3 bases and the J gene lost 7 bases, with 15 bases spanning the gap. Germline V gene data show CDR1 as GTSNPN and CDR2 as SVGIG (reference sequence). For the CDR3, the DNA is TGTGCCTGGAGAGTAGCAGGGGCTCTTGGCTACACCTTC. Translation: CAWRVAGALGYTF.

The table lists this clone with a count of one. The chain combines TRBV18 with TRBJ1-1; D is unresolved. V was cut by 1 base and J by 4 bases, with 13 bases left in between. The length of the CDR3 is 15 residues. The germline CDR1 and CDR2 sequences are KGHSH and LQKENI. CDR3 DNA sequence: TGTGCCAGCTCACCACGCCCCGGGGAGACCACTGAAGCTTTCTTT. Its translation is CASSPRPGETTEAFF.

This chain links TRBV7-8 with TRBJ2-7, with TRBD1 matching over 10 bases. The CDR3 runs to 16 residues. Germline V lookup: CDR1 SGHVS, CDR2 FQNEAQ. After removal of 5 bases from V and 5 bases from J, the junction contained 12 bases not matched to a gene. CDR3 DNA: TGTGCCAGCAGCGCATTGATGGGACAGGGGACCCACGAGCAGTACTTC. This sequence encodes CASSALMGQGTHEQYF.

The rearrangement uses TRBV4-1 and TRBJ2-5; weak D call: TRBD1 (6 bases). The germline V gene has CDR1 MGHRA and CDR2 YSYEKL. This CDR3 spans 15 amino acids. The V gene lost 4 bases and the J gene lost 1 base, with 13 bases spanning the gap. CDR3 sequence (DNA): TGCGCCAGCAGCCTTACCGGACAGCCCCAAGAGACCCAGTACTTC. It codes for CASSLTGQPQETQYF.